This record concerns one TCR beta chain sequence. This sample stems from a study of blood T cell repertoires in COVID-19. In the study overall: Collection of acute and convalescent COVID-19 samples took place in the United States, Italy and Spain. In each case, the material was cDNA or gDNA derived from T cells, B-cell-depleted T cells, or PBMCs.

Repertoires were generated with immunoSEQ multiplex PCR, while TCRdb's copy carries only in-frame clones and drops some. The repertoire consists of about 220,000 clones, with roughly 84% occurring once and the leading ten covering about 8.9%. Trimming pared 4 bases from V and 5 bases from J, leaving 18 bases between. Looked up from germline, CDR1 is SGDLS and CDR2 is YYNGEE. The CDR3 spans 15 residues. The chain couples TRBV9 to TRBJ1-1; tentatively, D is TRBD1 (5 bases). Sequencing was performed on peripheral blood. The receptor was isolated from a man aged 45-65 years with active or convalescent COVID-19. CDR3 residues: CASSPSGAPWTEAFF. CDR3 nucleotide sequence: TGTGCCAGCAGCCCTAGCGGGGCCCCGTGGACTGAAGCTTTCTTT.